This T cell receptor (beta chain) was retrieved from a study of blood T cell repertoires in COVID-19. This clone has a single count. In the study's own analysis: From reference gene primer amplification, estimates of nucleated cell counts were derived. Sequencing used immunoSEQ multiplex PCR; TCRdb keeps in-frame clones, though not all of them. V and J calls and clone size follow that table, whereas D and trimming were derived from the DNA. The sample yields about 180,000 clones, about 91% seen once. The V segment lost 0 bases and the J segment 3 bases; nucleotides outside the gene matches: 6. Germline V gene sequence: CDR1 KGHSH, CDR2 LQKENI. This CDR3 has 17 residues.

The sequence derives from a young woman with acute or convalescent COVID-19. Specimen: peripheral blood. The chain joins TRBV18 to TRBJ2-1; 9 bases line up with TRBD2. Here the CDR3 DNA reads TGTGCCAGCTCACCACCGAGGGCTAGCGGGGACTACAATGAGCAGTTCTTC. This gives the protein CASSPPRASGDYNEQFF.